The 2 T cell receptor beta chains reported below all come from one sample, sequenced in a study of T cell clonality in common variable immunodeficiency. Profiling relied on immunoSEQ multiplex PCR, and the TCRdb table lists in-frame clones only, not all of them. The data show approximately 75,000 clones, none appearing only once, with approximately 0.8% held by the ten largest. Specimen: peripheral blood mononuclear cells. These receptors were collected from a person aged 18 to 70 in good health.

The sample holds many counts of this clone. With the read ending 3 residues before the CDR3 end, the germline J gene is used to fill in that end. This chain joins TRBV20-1 and TRBJ2-5; 7 bases map to TRBD1. The CDR3 runs 14 residues. Germline lookup yields CDR1 DFQATT and CDR2 SNEGSKA (reference sequence). V was clipped by 2 bases and J by 1 base; unmatched bases: 4. The covered CDR3 bases are TGCAGTGCTAGAACCAGGACAGGCCAAGAGACC. Translating gives CSARTRTGQET. The CDR3 in full is CSARTRTGQETQYF.

Many counts were recorded for this clone. The read is 3 residues too short to cover the CDR3 end, so that end is filled in from the germline J gene. The rearrangement joins TRBV30 to TRBJ1-2; tentatively, D is TRBD1 (5 bases). Germline V gives CDR1 GTSNPN, CDR2 SVGIG (reference sequence). The length of the CDR3 is 15 residues. The CDR3 protein is CAWRAAGLILGGYTF. CDR3 DNA, as far as it was read: TGTGCCTGGAGGGCGGCAGGGTTGATTCTTGGAGGC.